Following are 27 T cell receptor beta chains from one sample sequenced in a study of cytomegalovirus exposure and HLA in healthy donors. This PCR relied on a set of 60 Vbeta primers and 13 Jbeta primers. TCRdb's table, derived via immunoSEQ multiplex PCR, lists solely in-frame clones and lacks some. Altogether 70,000 to 80,000 clones are present, 82% being singletons, with the ten largest covering 1.9%. Sequencing input: PBMCs. Receptor source: a young man in good health and CMV-seronegative.

The chain is built from TRBV5-6 and TRBJ1-1; D is possibly TRBD1 (5 bases). CDR3 length: 16 amino acids. V lost 1 base and J lost 6, with 19 bases in between. The germline gives CDR1 SGHDT, CDR2 YYEEEE. The DNA for the CDR3 is TGTGCCAGCAGCTTGCTTGCAACAGGCGGTAGGGCTGAAGCTTTCTTT. Translation: CASSLLATGGRAEAFF.

The chain has TRBV5-1 and TRBJ1-3; D gene unclear. In germline, CDR1 is SGHRS, CDR2 YFSETQ. V was clipped by 4 bases and J by 4 bases, with 6 bases between them. The CDR3 length is 12 residues. In DNA, the CDR3 is TGCGCCAGCAGCGAACAGGGAAACACCATATATTTT. Protein: CASSEQGNTIYF. Full variable domain (rest looked up from reference TRBV5-1 and TRBJ1-3): KAGVTQTPRYLIKTRGQQVTLSCSPISGHRSVSWYQQTPGQGLQFLFEYFSETQRNKGNFPGRFSGRQFSNSRSEMNVSTLELGDSALYLCASSEQGNTIYFGEGSWLTVV.

The chain joins TRBV30 to TRBJ2-7, with D maybe TRBD1 (6 bases). V shed 0 bases and J shed 1 base, with 10 bases lying between them. The CDR3 is 14 amino acids. Germline CDR1 reads GTSNPN; CDR2 reads SVGIG (reference sequence). The CDR3 DNA is TGTGCCTGGAGTGTCCAGGGGAATTCCTACGAGCAGTACTTC. Its protein product is CAWSVQGNSYEQYF.

This chain uses TRBV10-3 with TRBJ1-2, with D unclear. CDR3 size: 13 residues. Germline values: CDR1 ENHRY, CDR2 SYGVKD. With 8 bases removed from V and 8 bases from J, the gap between germline ends came to 18 bases. As DNA, the CDR3 is TGTGCCATCGGGATAGCGGCACAGTGGGGCTACACCTTC. It translates to CAIGIAAQWGYTF.

The V call is TRBV7-9, the J call TRBJ2-7; D possibly corresponds to TRBD2 (5 bases). The CDR3 runs to 13 residues. The germline V gene has CDR1 SEHNR and CDR2 FQNEAQ (reference sequence). Trimming removed 5 bases from V and 3 bases from J, with 11 bases in between. CDR3 bases: TGTGCCAGCAGCATCGGGAACAGCTACGAGCAGTACTTC. It codes for CASSIGNSYEQYF. Variable domain in full (rest from reference TRBV7-9 and TRBJ2-7): DTGVSQNPRHKITKRGQNVTFRCDPISEHNRLYWYRQTLGQGPEFLTYFQNEAQLEKSRLLSDRFSAERPKGSFSTLEIQRTEQGDSAMYLCASSIGNSYEQYFGPGTRLTVT.

V is TRBV30 and J is TRBJ2-7, with 9 bases aligning to TRBD1. CDR1 is GTSNPN and CDR2 is SVGIG in the germline V gene (reference sequence). The V segment lost 3 bases and the J segment 4 bases; nucleotides outside the gene matches: 4. The CDR3 extends over 13 amino acids. CDR3 sequence (DNA): TGTGCCTGGAGGGACAGGGGAAGTTACGAGCAGTACTTC. It translates to CAWRDRGSYEQYF. The whole variable domain, filled in from reference TRBV30 and TRBJ2-7, reads SQTIHQWPATLVQPVGSPLSLECTVEGTSNPNLYWYRQAAGRGLQLLFYSVGIGQISSEVPQNLSASRPQDRQFILSSKKLLLSDSGFYLCAWRDRGSYEQYFGPGTRLTVT.

This clone was counted a few times. The chain couples TRBV11-2 to TRBJ1-5, with TRBD1 matching 9 bases. CDR3 size: 14 residues. With V trimmed by 5 bases and J by 6 bases, 5 bases remained unmatched. CDR1 and CDR2 from the germline V gene are SGHAT and FQNNGV. In DNA form, the CDR3 reads TGTGCCAGCAGCCCCGGGACAGGGTTTCAGCCCCAGCATTTT. This codes for CASSPGTGFQPQHF. Drawing the rest from reference TRBV11-2 and TRBJ1-5, the complete variable domain is EAGVAQSPRYKIIEKRQSVAFWCNPISGHATLYWYQQILGQGPKLLIQFQNNGVVDDSQLPKDRFSAERLKGVDSTLKIQPAKLEDSAVYLCASSPGTGFQPQHFGDGTRLSIL.

The chain combines TRBV13 with TRBJ2-5, with TRBD1 matching over 10 bases. The J call could be wrong; TRBJ2-7 is a better fit for the DNA end. Germline V gene sequence: CDR1 PRHDT, CDR2 FYEKMQ (reference sequence). This CDR3 contains 14 residues. CDR3 nucleotide sequence: TGTGCCAGCAGCACCCGGACAGGGGGCTACGAGCAGTACTTC. The encoded protein is CASSTRTGGYEQYF.

The CDR3 DNA reads TGTGCCAGCAGGAACATGGGACAGTTCAATCAGCCCCAGCATTTT. It translates to CASRNMGQFNQPQHF. The J gene is TRBJ1-5, the V gene TRBV28; TRBD1 matches at 7 bases. This CDR3 is built from 15 residues. J was trimmed by 3 bases and V by 6 bases; bases with no gene match: 8. Germline CDR1 and CDR2: MDHEN and SYDVKM.

About this clone itself: In the same sample, other DNA sequences code for this CDR3. The J gene is TRBJ1-1, the V gene TRBV5-6, with 8 bases that match TRBD1. The germline V gene has CDR1 SGHDT and CDR2 YYEEEE. The junction had 5 bases not matched to a gene; V was cut back by 4 bases and J by 3 bases. This CDR3 spans 14 amino acids. In DNA form, the CDR3 reads TGTGCCAGCAGCGGTGACAGGGGAGACACTGAAGCTTTCTTT. Translation: CASSGDRGDTEAFF. Together with reference TRBV5-6 and TRBJ1-1, the CDR3 gives the full variable domain: DAGVTQSPTHLIKTRGQQVTLRCSPKSGHDTVSWYQQALGQGPQFIFQYYEEEERQRGNFPDRFSGHQFPNYSSELNVNALLLGDSALYLCASSGDRGDTEAFFGQGTRLTVV.

This chain joins TRBV9 and TRBJ2-1, with D maybe TRBD2 (5 bases). The CDR3 is made up of 14 amino acids. Germline CDR1 SGDLS, CDR2 YYNGEE. V was trimmed by 3 bases and J by 2 bases, leaving 9 bases between them. In DNA form, the CDR3 reads TGTGCCAGCAGCGGGATAGCGACCTACAATGAGCAGTTCTTC. This codes for CASSGIATYNEQFF.

V gene TRBV9 combines with J gene TRBJ2-3; TRBD2 agrees at 10 bases. Trimming took 4 bases from V and 1 from J; bases not matched to a gene: 6. The germline V gene encodes CDR1 SGDLS and CDR2 YYNGEE. The CDR3 covers 16 residues. The CDR3 protein is CASSPIAGGGTDTQYF. The CDR3 DNA sequence: TGTGCCAGCAGCCCTATAGCGGGAGGAGGCACAGATACGCAGTATTTT.

This clone was counted between two and nine times. The genes are TRBV5-4 and TRBJ2-3, with 9 bases identical to TRBD2. Germline values: CDR1 SGHNT, CDR2 YYREEE (reference sequence). The CDR3 sequence is 17 residues long. J lost 3 bases, V lost 4 bases, and 12 bases had no gene match. The CDR3 DNA reads as TGTGCCAGCAGCGATACCGCGCTAGCGGGAAGGACAGATACGCAGTATTTT. Its translation is CASSDTALAGRTDTQYF.

The CDR3: CASSQVGLAGNSYNEQFF. The CDR3 nucleotides are TGCGCCAGCAGCCAAGTCGGGCTAGCGGGCAACTCCTACAATGAGCAGTTCTTC. The chain employs TRBV4-1 and TRBJ2-1; 8 bases agree with TRBD2. Germline V CDR1 and CDR2: MGHRA, YSYEKL. V gave up 1 base and J gave up 0 bases; unmatched junction bases: 8. The CDR3 runs to 18 residues.

This chain links TRBV28 with TRBJ1-5; the D gene is possibly TRBD1 (6 bases). Germline loops: CDR1 MDHEN, CDR2 SYDVKM. Trimming pared 7 bases from V and 4 bases from J, leaving 17 bases between. The CDR3 covers 15 residues. The DNA for the CDR3 is TGTGCCAGCACCCCGGCGGGGGCTGAGAATCAGCCCCAGCATTTT. Its translation: CASTPAGAENQPQHF.

CDR3: CASSIPPPQAADTQYF. CDR3 DNA sequence: TGTGCCAGTAGTATTCCTCCCCCACAGGCGGCAGATACGCAGTATTTT. The chain joins TRBV19 to TRBJ2-3, with a tentative D call TRBD1 (5 bases). Trimming cost V 3 bases and J 4 bases, with 17 bases left between them. The CDR3 runs 16 residues. Germline assignment: CDR1 LNHDA and CDR2 SQIVND (reference sequence).

This rearrangement joins TRBV20-1 to TRBJ2-2, with D uncertain. The CDR3 spans 11 residues. Germline CDR1 DFQATT, CDR2 SNEGSKA (reference sequence). The ends were cut back, 2 bases at V and 6 bases at J, with 4 bases in the middle. CDR3 protein: CSARRAGELFF. CDR3 sequence (DNA): TGCAGTGCTAGACGGGCCGGGGAGCTGTTTTTT.

With respect to this clone: This sample includes further DNA sequences coding for the same CDR3. The V and J genes are TRBV7-8 and TRBJ2-1, with D perhaps TRBD2 (6 bases). This CDR3 region has 13 residues. Germline CDR1 is SGHVS and CDR2 is FQNEAQ. Trimming cost V 5 bases and J 10 bases, with 15 bases left between them. The CDR3 loop is CASSPRQTSEQFF. CDR3 sequence (DNA): TGTGCCAGCAGCCCCAGACAAACTAGCGAGCAGTTCTTC.

This clone appeared once. The J gene is TRBJ2-1, the V gene TRBV7-9; 9 bases match TRBD1. This CDR3 has 14 residues. With 5 bases clipped from V and 6 bases from J, the junction kept 5 bases outside the gene matches. The V gene's germline CDR1 is SEHNR and CDR2 FQNEAQ (reference sequence). The CDR3 nucleotides read TGTGCCAGCAGCCCCACACAGGGGGCCAATGAGCAGTTCTTC. It codes for CASSPTQGANEQFF.

With regard to this clone: Germline is not matched at one junction end, which may reflect a read error. This chain uses TRBV6-6 with TRBJ1-3; TRBD1 might be the D (6 bases). Germline V gene data show CDR1 as MNHNY and CDR2 as SVGAGI (reference sequence). The CDR3 has 16 amino acids. The CDR3 coding sequence is TGTGCCAGCAGTTACCCCGTACAGGGCTCTGGAAGCACCATATATTTT. As protein: CASSYPVQGSGSTIYF.

The V call is TRBV5-1, the J call TRBJ2-1; 9 bases agree with TRBD1. From germline, CDR1 is SGHRS and CDR2 YFSETQ. CDR3 size: 15 residues. V trimming: 3 bases; J trimming: 9 bases; junction bases outside the gene matches: 10. The CDR3 DNA sequence: TGCGCCAGCAGCTCTACCGGGACAGGGAGTGGTGAGCAGTTCTTC. Amino acids: CASSSTGTGSGEQFF.

The V gene is TRBV2, the J gene TRBJ2-7; 9 nucleotides line up with TRBD1. J lost 6 bases, V lost 3 bases, and 18 bases had no gene match. This CDR3 has 18 amino acids. CDR1 and CDR2 (germline): SNHLY, FYNNEI. The chain's CDR3 is CASSDPRLGDRGGLEQYF. The CDR3 bases are TGTGCCAGCAGTGACCCACGTTTGGGAGACAGGGGGGGCCTCGAGCAGTACTTC.

The genes are TRBV15 and TRBJ1-4; D gene ambiguous. Between the trimmed V and J ends, which lost 1 base and 5 bases, there was a span of 2 bases. In germline, CDR1 is LNHNV, CDR2 YYDKDF (reference sequence). The CDR3 has 12 amino acids. CDR3 sequence reads: CATSRVNEKLFF. The CDR3 DNA is TGTGCCACCAGCAGAGTAAATGAAAAACTGTTTTTT. Full variable domain (remainder filled in from reference TRBV15 and TRBJ1-4): DAMVIQNPRYQVTQFGKPVTLSCSQTLNHNVMYWYQQKSSQAPKLLFHYYDKDFNNEADTPDNFQSRRPNTSFCFLDIRSPGLGDTAMYLCATSRVNEKLFFGSGTQLSVL.

The rearrangement links TRBV4-2 to TRBJ1-5, with D possibly TRBD1 on 5 matching bases. Germline CDR1 LGHNA, CDR2 YNFKEQ. CDR3 length: 16 residues. With 1 base removed from V and 5 bases from J, the gap between germline ends came to 15 bases. The CDR3 spells CASSQVGRDGDQPQHF. CDR3 sequence (DNA): TGTGCCAGCAGCCAAGTTGGCAGGGATGGGGATCAGCCCCAGCATTTT.

J is TRBJ2-3 and V is TRBV9, with D possibly TRBD2 on 5 matching bases. Germline V gives CDR1 SGDLS, CDR2 YYNGEE. The CDR3 runs 15 residues. Deletions cut 0 bases from V and 2 bases from J, with 10 bases between. CDR3 sequence (DNA): TGTGCCAGCAGCGTAGGAGGGTTTTCCACAGATACGCAGTATTTT. Amino acids: CASSVGGFSTDTQYF. Full variable domain (missing parts from reference TRBV9 and TRBJ2-3): DSGVTQTPKHLITATGQRVTLRCSPRSGDLSVYWYQQSLDQGLQFLIQYYNGEERAKGNILERFSAQQFPDLHSELNLSSLELGDSALYFCASSVGGFSTDTQYFGPGTRLTVL.

V and J are TRBV4-3 and TRBJ2-7; 12 positions agree with TRBD1. The CDR3 has 15 residues. The V gene end was trimmed by 4 bases and the J gene end by 4 bases; junction bases not matched to a gene: 5. Germline CDR1 reads LGHNA; CDR2 reads YSLEER. CDR3 protein: CASSLGTGGAYEQYF. DNA for the CDR3: TGCGCCAGCAGCCTAGGGACAGGGGGCGCGTACGAGCAGTACTTC.

This sequence joins TRBV5-6 and TRBJ1-1; D is uncertain. Germline lookup yields CDR1 SGHDT and CDR2 YYEEEE. V was trimmed by 4 bases and J by 1 base, leaving 8 bases between them. The CDR3 contains 13 residues. The CDR3 here is CASSLKPNTEAFF. DNA for the CDR3: TGTGCCAGCAGCCTTAAGCCGAACACTGAAGCTTTCTTT.